This TCR beta chain is from a study of blood T cell repertoires in COVID-19 (dated by TCRdb to about 2020). Broadly, across the study: Samples from collaborators originated in the United States, Italy and Spain and spanned both the acute and convalescent phases of COVID-19. The material from the prospective study consisted of cDNA or gDNA derived from T cells, B-cell-depleted T cells, or PBMCs. The dataset comprised deeply sampled blood TCRbeta repertoires from subjects exposed to, actively infected with, or recovered from COVID-19. The repertoires were released in a freely available public database meant as a resource for research on the immune response to SARS-CoV-2. The samples were drawn from two sources: the first 160 participants of the ongoing ImmuneRACE study, and 1,200 or so subjects contributed by 6 global collaborators. The sample metadata nearly always contained a de-identified subject ID, COVID-19 status, age in years and sex. Where available, HLA class I and class II types were obtained from metadata supplied by the sample provider rather than from assay-based typing. On the study overall, not on this receptor specifically: How much clinical and demographic metadata was included differed by source and by participant, and the metadata was provided uncurated.

Participants in the prospective study were aged about 18 to 95 years, lived in over 20 United States geographic areas, and enrolled through a virtual design. Cohort assignment in the prospective study relied on participant-reported clinical history from a screening survey and a study questionnaire. ImmuneRACE Cohort 3 recovered participants were defined by two consecutive negative NP/OP PCR tests, healthcare professional clearance, or symptom resolution. Mobile phlebotomists in the prospective study collected whole blood, serum and a nasopharyngeal or oropharyngeal swab from every participant. Over an approximately 2-month period, participants in the prospective study had the option of providing additional blood draws and questionnaires. Before DNA extraction, prospective study blood samples were shipped either frozen or at room temperature. Reading from cysteine to phenylalanine, the CDR3 counts 14 amino acids. The entry retains the CDR3 DNA only, 42 bases that are in frame from base 1. Per the germline V gene, SQVTM is the CDR1 and ANQGSEA is the CDR2. At the junction V is shortened by 8 bases and J by 0 bases; bases outside the gene matches: 7.

In regard to this clone: Its binding antigen is unknown. Qualities for individual bases were not recorded, and no much larger clone is one base off.

TCRbeta CDR3 regions were amplified from genomic DNA by means of the immunoSEQ Assay, a bias-controlled multiplex PCR. The paper's processing steps were these. Within the assay, amplification of reference gene primers was used to estimate how many nucleated cells each sample contained. To quantify the absolute abundance of each unique TCRbeta CDR3 rearrangement, sequence reads were collapsed and filtered. For each sample, productive Simpson clonality was calculated as the square root of Simpson's diversity index across productive rearrangements. In TCRdb, the immuneACCESS table is reduced to in-frame sequences with V and J assigned. These tables do not hold every clone; where another copy was compared, an unresolved V gene accounts for under half, and the others remain unexplained. V and J calls plus clone size are reproduced from that table; the DNA served to infer D and trimming. The sample records approximately 400,000 clones, roughly 80% of which are singletons. The top ten constitute about 4.8% of the sample.

The chain uses TRBV29-1 and TRBJ1-5; TRBD1 lines up with 7 middle nucleotides. The receptor comes from a woman in her 50s who had recovered from COVID-19. Sequencing input: PBMCs or T cells enriched from blood (not recorded which). The DNA is TGCAGCATTGTAGGGACAGATAGCAATCAGCCCCAGCATTTT. Translated, it gives CSIVGTDSNQPQHF.